This entry lists 2 T cell receptor beta chains sequenced from one sample in a study of regulatory T cells in long-lasting Graves disease (TCRdb year 2021). The time point label on this specimen signifies: persistent/refractory GD, antithyroid drugs over 5 years with positive TRAb. RNA was extracted from PBMCs in TRIzol for both TCR sequencing and RNA sequencing. The receptor library was made with multiplex PCR. The instrument was an Illumina HiSeq 4000. To build TCR beta libraries, CDR3 regions were amplified by Arm-PCR using iRepertoire HTBI primers. TCRdb reprocessing: public reads trimmed at Q25 with fastp, clones called with MiXCR, in-frame beta chains kept. Each CDR3 protein gets just one entry, which takes the most common genes and DNA from the rows behind it. Recorded for this sample are around 460,000 distinct CDR3 sequences; approximately 21% of them occurred a single time. The ten top clones hold roughly 7.1% of the sample.

Sequences were derived from peripheral blood mononuclear cells (PBMCs), sampled when the disease was refractory, from a patient treated with antithyroid drugs. The receptors shown here come from a female donor with Graves disease.

Comment on this clonotype: This likely stems from a read error, as it lies one base from a far larger clone. The rearrangement links TRBV12-3 or TRBV12-4 to TRBJ2-5; TRBD1 aligns across 8 bases. CDR3 size: 19 residues. V gave up 5 bases and J gave up 4 bases; unmatched junction bases: 21. CDR3 region: CASSRPWFGGQALRETQYF. CDR3 nucleotide sequence: TGTGCCAGCAGTCGGCCGTGGTTCGGGGGACAGGCCCTCCGAGAGACCCAGTACTTC.

This clonotype was found many times. This chain connects TRBV6-1 to TRBJ2-5; D is undetermined. The germline V gene has CDR1 MNHNS and CDR2 SASEGT. The CDR3 covers 12 residues. The V end was cut by 6 bases, the J end by 3 bases, with 8 bases between. CDR3 nucleotide sequence: TGTGCCAGCAGCATCGGAAAAGAGACCCAGTACTTC. This gives the protein CASSIGKETQYF.